This T cell receptor beta chain was found in a study of CD8+ T cells in alopecia areata. Findings and limits, study-wide: Among the cells sequenced in scalp samples are also the resident alphabeta T cells of normal skin. More clonal than normal scalp was lesional scalp, particularly alopecia totalis/universalis. Patients shared TCRs less clearly than mice did, possibly for HLA-related reasons.

Both CD4+ and CD8+ T cells were separated by sorting PBMCs. Germline CDR1 and CDR2: SQVTM and ANQGSEA. The CDR3 loop spans 13 amino acids. With 7 bases removed from V and 7 bases from J, the gap between germline ends came to 19 bases. Worth noting for this clone: The target antigen is unknown.

cDNA serving as the sequencing template came from extracted, reverse transcribed RNA. Using immunoSEQ multiplex PCR, the repertoire was profiled, and TCRdb retains in-frame clones only, with some absent. The data hold 130,000 to 150,000 clones, with around two thirds observed a single time. Sequencing was carried out using CD8+ T cells sorted from blood. The rearrangement uses TRBV29-1 and TRBJ1-2, with D possibly being TRBD1 (5 bases). This clonotype was obtained from a human donor in good health. The CDR3 loop reads CSANPGAGSGYTF. DNA of the CDR3: TGCAGCGCCAACCCTGGCGCAGGGAGTGGCTACACCTTC.